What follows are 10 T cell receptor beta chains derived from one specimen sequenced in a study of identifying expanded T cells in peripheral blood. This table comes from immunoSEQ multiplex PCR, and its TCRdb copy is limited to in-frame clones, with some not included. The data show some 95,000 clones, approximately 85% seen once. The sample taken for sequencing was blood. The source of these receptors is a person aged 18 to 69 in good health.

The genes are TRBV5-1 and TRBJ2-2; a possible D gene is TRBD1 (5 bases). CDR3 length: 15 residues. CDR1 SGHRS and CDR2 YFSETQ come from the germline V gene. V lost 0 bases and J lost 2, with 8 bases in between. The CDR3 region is CASSLAGINTGELFF. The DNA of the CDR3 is TGCGCCAGCAGCTTGGCAGGGATAAACACCGGGGAGCTGTTTTTT.

In nucleotides, the CDR3 is TGTGCCAGCAGTCCCCGGCCGACTCAGCCCCAGCATTTT. It yields the protein CASSPRPTQPQHF. V and J are TRBV6-5 and TRBJ1-5; no firm D call. This CDR3 region has 13 residues. V lost 5 bases and J lost 6, with 11 bases in between. Looked up from germline, CDR1 is MNHEY and CDR2 is SVGAGI.

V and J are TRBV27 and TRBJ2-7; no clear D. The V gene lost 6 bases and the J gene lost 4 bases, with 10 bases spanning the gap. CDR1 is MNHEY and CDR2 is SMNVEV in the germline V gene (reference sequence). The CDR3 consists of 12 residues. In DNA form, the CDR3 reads TGTGCCAGCAGACGCTACAGATACGAGCAGTACTTC. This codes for CASRRYRYEQYF.

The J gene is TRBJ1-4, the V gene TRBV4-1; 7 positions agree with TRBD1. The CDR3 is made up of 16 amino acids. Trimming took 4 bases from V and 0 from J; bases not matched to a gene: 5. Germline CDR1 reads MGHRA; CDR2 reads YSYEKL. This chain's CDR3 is CASSPQGTSTNEKLFF. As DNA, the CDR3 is TGCGCCAGCAGCCCACAGGGGACATCAACTAATGAAAAACTGTTTTTT.

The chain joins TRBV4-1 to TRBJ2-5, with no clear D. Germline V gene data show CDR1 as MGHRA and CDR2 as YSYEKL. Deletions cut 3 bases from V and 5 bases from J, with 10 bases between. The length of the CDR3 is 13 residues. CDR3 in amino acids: CASSHWIGETQYF. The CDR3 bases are TGCGCCAGCAGCCATTGGATTGGGGAGACCCAGTACTTC.

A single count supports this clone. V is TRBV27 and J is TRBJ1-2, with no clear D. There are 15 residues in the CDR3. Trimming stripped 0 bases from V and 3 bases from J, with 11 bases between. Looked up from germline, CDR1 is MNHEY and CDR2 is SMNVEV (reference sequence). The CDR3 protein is CASSLSGSLYYGYTF. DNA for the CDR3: TGTGCCAGCAGTTTATCAGGCAGTCTATACTATGGCTACACCTTC.

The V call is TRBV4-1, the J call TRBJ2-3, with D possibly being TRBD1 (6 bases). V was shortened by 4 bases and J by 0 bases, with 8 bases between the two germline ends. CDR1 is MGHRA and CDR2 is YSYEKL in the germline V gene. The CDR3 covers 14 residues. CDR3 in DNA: TGCGCCAGCAGCCGACAGGCTAGCACAGATACGCAGTATTTT. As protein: CASSRQASTDTQYF.

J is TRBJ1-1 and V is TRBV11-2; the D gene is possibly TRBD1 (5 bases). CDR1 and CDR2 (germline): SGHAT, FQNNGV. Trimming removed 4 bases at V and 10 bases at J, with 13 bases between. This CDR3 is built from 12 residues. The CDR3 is CASSSAGMRAFF. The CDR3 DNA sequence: TGTGCCAGCAGCTCCGCAGGGATGAGAGCTTTCTTT.

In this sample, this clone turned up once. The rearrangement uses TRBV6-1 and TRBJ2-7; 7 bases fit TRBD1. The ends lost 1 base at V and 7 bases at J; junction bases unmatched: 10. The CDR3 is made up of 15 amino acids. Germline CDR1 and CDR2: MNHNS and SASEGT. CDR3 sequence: CASSEGPGTVGEQYF. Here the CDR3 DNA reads TGTGCCAGCAGTGAAGGCCCTGGGACAGTGGGGGAGCAGTACTTC.

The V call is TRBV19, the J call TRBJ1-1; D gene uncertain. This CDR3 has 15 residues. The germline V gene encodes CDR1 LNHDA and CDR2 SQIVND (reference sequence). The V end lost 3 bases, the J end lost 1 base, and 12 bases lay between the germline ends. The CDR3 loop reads CASSIGVGRNTEAFF. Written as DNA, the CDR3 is TGTGCCAGTAGTATCGGGGTGGGGAGGAACACTGAAGCTTTCTTT.